This entry is about one T cell receptor (beta chain). The data were taken from a study of T cell changes during pregnancy in multiple sclerosis. Germline loops: CDR1 SNHLY, CDR2 FYNNEI. The CDR3 contains 13 residues. V lost 2 bases and J 8 bases, leaving 10 bases between the germline ends. TCRdb keeps only in-frame clones here, not all; method: immunoSEQ multiplex PCR. The repertoire consists of about 41,000 clones, with 90% to 95% occurring once and the leading ten covering 6.5% to 9.5%. The sequence came from a female donor with multiple sclerosis, enrolled in a pregnancy study. The chain links TRBV2 to TRBJ2-1; D remains ambiguous. The material sequenced was CD8+ T cells from peripheral blood mononuclear cells, taken in the third trimester of pregnancy. CDR3 sequence reads: CASSEQAQDEQFF. CDR3 in DNA: TGTGCCAGCAGTGAACAGGCCCAGGATGAGCAGTTCTTC.